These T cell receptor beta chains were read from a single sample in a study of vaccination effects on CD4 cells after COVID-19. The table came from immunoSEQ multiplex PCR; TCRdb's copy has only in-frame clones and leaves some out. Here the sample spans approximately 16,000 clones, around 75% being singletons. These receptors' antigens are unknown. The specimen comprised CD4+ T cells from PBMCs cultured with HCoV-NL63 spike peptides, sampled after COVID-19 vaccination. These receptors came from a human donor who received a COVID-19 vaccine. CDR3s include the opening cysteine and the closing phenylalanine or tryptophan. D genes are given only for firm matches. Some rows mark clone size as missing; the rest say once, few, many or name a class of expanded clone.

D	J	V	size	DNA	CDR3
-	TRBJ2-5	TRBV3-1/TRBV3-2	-	TGTGCCAGCAGCCAAGATAGGACGCCGGGGACCCAGTACTTC	CASSQDRTPGTQYF
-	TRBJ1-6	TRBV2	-	TGTGCCAGCAGTGAAGCGGGCAACAGGGCCCTCCACTTT	CASSEAGNRALHF
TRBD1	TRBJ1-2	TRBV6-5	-	TGTGCCAGCAGCCTTATACAGGGGGGCTATGGCTACACCTTC	CASSLIQGGYGYTF
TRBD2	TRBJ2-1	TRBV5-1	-	TGCGCCAGCAGCTTGCTAAGCGGGAGCCTCTCCTACAATGAGCAGTTCTTC	CASSLLSGSLSYNEQFF
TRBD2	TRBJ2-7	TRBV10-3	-	TGTGCCATCAGTGAGAGGGTGGTAGCGGGGGGCGAGCAGTACTTC	CAISERVVAGGEQYF
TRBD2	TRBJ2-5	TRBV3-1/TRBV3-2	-	TGTGCCAGCAGCCAAGACTCCGGCGGGGGGGCAGAGACCCAGTACTTC	CASSQDSGGGAETQYF
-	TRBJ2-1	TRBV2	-	TGTGCCAGCAGTGTGTCCAGCGGCAGTTACAATGAGCAGTTCTTC	CASSVSSGSYNEQFF
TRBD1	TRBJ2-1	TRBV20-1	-	TGCAGTGGTGACAGGGGCCGAGAGCAGTTCTTC	CSGDRGREQFF
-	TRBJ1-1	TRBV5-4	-	TGTGCCAGCAGCCAACAGGGTCAGGACACTGAAGCTTTCTTT	CASSQQGQDTEAFF
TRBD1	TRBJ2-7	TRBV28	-	TGTGCCAGCAGTTCGCCGGGACAGGGGACCAACGAGCAGTACTTC	CASSSPGQGTNEQYF
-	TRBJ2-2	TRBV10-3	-	TGTGCCACCACAACTACTTGGGCCACCCCGAACACCGGGGAGCTGTTTTTT	CATTTTWATPNTGELFF
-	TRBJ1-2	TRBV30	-	TGTGCCTTAGACGGCTACACCTTC	CALDGYTF
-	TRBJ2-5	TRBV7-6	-	TGTGCCAGCAGCTTAGCCCTAAATGGAGAGACCCAGTACTTC	CASSLALNGETQYF
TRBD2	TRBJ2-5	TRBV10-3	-	TGTGCCATCAGGGGACTAGCAGGGGAGACCCAGTACTTC	CAIRGLAGETQYF
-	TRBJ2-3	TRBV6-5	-	TGTGCCAGCAGAAGACAGGGCACAGATACGCAGTATTTT	CASRRQGTDTQYF
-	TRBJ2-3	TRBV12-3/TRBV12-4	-	TGTGCCAGCACCCTAGGGGGAGGTCCGCAGTATTTT	CASTLGGGPQYF
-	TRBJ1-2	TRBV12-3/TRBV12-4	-	TGTGCCAGCAGTTTAAGGGGGGGATATGGCTACACCTTC	CASSLRGGYGYTF
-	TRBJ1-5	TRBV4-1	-	TGCGCCAGCAGCCAATACCGGGAGAGCAATCAGCCCCAGCATTTT	CASSQYRESNQPQHF
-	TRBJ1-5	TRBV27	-	TGTGCCAGCAGTTCCAATCAGGGAGGCAATCAGCCCCAGCATTTT	CASSSNQGGNQPQHF
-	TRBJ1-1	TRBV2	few	TGTGCCAGCAACGCGGACCCGAACACTGAAGCTTTCTTT	CASNADPNTEAFF
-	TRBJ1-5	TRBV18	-	TGTGCCAGCTCACCATCGGGCAGAAATCAGCCCCAGCATTTT	CASSPSGRNQPQHF
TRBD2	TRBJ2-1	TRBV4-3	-	TGCGCCAGCAGCCAAATAGCGGGGGGGCAGGATGAGCAGTTCTTC	CASSQIAGGQDEQFF
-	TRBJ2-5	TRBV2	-	TGTGCCAGCAGCCTAGAGACCCAGTACTTC	CASSLETQYF
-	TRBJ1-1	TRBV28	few	TGTGCCAGCATCGGGAATGAGGCGCTGGGGGGTGAAGCTTTCTTT	CASIGNEALGGEAFF
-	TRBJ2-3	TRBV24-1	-	TGTGCCACCAGTGACCCGGACAGATACACAGATACGCAGTATTTT	CATSDPDRYTDTQYF
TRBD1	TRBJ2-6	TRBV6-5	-	TGTGCCAGCAGTTACCAGGGGGACTCTGGGGCCAACGTCCTGACTTTC	CASSYQGDSGANVLTF
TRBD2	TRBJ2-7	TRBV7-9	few	TGTGCCAGCATCCAAGCGGGGGGCCGCTACGAGCAGTACTTC	CASIQAGGRYEQYF
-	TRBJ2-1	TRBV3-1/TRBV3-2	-	TGTGCCAGCAGCCAACCCAAGAGACTCTCCTACAATGAGCAGTTCTTC	CASSQPKRLSYNEQFF
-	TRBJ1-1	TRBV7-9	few	TGTGCCAGCGATAGCCAACTGAACACTGAAGCTTTCTTT	CASDSQLNTEAFF
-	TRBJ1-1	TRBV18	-	TGTGCCAGCTCACCGGGAATCTGGGTAGGGGCGGACTACACTGAAGCTTTCTTT	CASSPGIWVGADYTEAFF
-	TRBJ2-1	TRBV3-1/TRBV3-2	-	TGTGCCAGCAGCCACCGGGGGCTGAATGAGCAGTTCTTC	CASSHRGLNEQFF
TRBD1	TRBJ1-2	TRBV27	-	TGTGCCAGCAGTTTGAGGGCCGACAGGGGGCGAGCCTATGGCTACACCTTC	CASSLRADRGRAYGYTF
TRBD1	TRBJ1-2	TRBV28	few	TGTGCCAGCAGTTCCGTGGGACAGAACTATGGCTACACCTTC	CASSSVGQNYGYTF
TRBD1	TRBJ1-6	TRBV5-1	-	TGCGCCAGCAGCTCAGGGGGTTGGAATTCACCCCTCCACTTT	CASSSGGWNSPLHF
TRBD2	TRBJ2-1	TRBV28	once	TGTGCCAGCAGTTTTGTTAGCGGGTGGGGCTCCTACAATGAGCAGTTCTTC	CASSFVSGWGSYNEQFF
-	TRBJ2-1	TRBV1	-	TGCACCAGCAGCCAATACGCGGCTAGCGGGGGGAGATACAATGAGCAGTTCTTC	CTSSQYAASGGRYNEQFF
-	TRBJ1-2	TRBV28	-	TGTGCCAGCAGTCGCCGGACGGATGGCTACACCTTC	CASSRRTDGYTF
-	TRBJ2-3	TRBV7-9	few	TGTGCCAGCAGCTTAGTTTTCCATACGCAGTATTTT	CASSLVFHTQYF
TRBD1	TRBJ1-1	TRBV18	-	TGTGCCAGCTCACGAGAGACAGGGGGCACTGAAGCTTTCTTT	CASSRETGGTEAFF
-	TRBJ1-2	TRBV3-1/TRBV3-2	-	TGTGCCAGCAGCCAAAACAGCTATGGCTACACCTTC	CASSQNSYGYTF
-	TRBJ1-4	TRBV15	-	TGTGCCACCAGCAGAGATCCTCAGGCAGTGAATGAAAAACTGTTTTTT	CATSRDPQAVNEKLFF
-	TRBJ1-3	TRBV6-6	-	TGTGCCAGCAGCAACGCAGGGATCTCTGGAAACACCATATATTTT	CASSNAGISGNTIYF
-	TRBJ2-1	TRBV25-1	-	TGTGCCAGCAGTGAAGTGATAGCGGTTGGGGAGCAGTTCTTC	CASSEVIAVGEQFF
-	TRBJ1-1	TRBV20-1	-	TGCAGTGCTAGTGACAAGAACACTGAAGCTTTCTTT	CSASDKNTEAFF
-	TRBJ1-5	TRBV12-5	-	TGTGCTAGTGGCCCCGGGGTTAGCAATCAGCCCCAGCATTTT	CASGPGVSNQPQHF
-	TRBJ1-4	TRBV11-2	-	TGTGCCAGCAGCTTACGGCGCGGACATGCAACTAATGAAAAACTGTTTTTT	CASSLRRGHATNEKLFF
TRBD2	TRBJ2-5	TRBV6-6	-	TGTGCCAGCCTTCCGACTAGCAGCTCGCAAGAGACCCAGTACTTC	CASLPTSSSQETQYF